This entry describes one TCR beta chain. What it binds is unknown. This CDR3 is 15 amino acids long. Germline lookup yields CDR1 SGHNT and CDR2 YENEEA. Trimming shortened V by 2 bases and J by 8 bases, and 16 bases separated the two germline ends. The sample comes from a study of T cells in narcolepsy. Study details: Donors had narcolepsy type 1 or type 2, or were healthy controls.

Points from the study as a whole: Autoreactive HCRT-specific and TRIB2-specific clonotypes were marked in same-patient CSF-versus-blood CD4+ comparisons. Healthy controls reportedly lacked the autoreactive clonotypes serially found in patients' blood. No autoreactive T cell clone sequences appeared in some memory CD4+ repertoires.

Generated by immunoSEQ multiplex PCR, the TCRdb table keeps only in-frame clones and is missing some. This sample has under 40,000 clones, with roughly four fifths found just once. Sequencing input: memory (CD45RA-) CD4+ T cells from blood. The rearrangement joins TRBV11-3 to TRBJ2-1, with D unclear. The TCR was taken from a human donor in good health. For the CDR3, the DNA is TGTGCCAGCAGCTTATCTTGGATGGATAACTATGAGCAGTTCTTC. Protein: CASSLSWMDNYEQFF.